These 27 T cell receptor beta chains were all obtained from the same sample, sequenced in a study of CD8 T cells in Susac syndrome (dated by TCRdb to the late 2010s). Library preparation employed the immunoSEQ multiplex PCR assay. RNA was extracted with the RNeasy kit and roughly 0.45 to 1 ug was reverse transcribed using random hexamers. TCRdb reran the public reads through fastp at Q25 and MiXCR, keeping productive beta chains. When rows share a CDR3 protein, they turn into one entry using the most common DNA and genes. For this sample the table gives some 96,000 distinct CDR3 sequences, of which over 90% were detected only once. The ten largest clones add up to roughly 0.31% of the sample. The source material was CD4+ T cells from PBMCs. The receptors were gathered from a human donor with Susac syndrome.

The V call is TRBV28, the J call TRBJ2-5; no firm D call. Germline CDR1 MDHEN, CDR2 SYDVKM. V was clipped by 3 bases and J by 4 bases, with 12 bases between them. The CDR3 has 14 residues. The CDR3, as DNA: TGTGCCAGCAGTTTGATAGGGCTAGGAGAGACCCAGTACTTC. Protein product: CASSLIGLGETQYF. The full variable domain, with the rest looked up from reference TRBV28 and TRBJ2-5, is DVKVTQSSRYLVKRTGEKVFLECVQDMDHENMFWYRQDPGLGLRLIYFSYDVKMKEKGDIPEGYSVSREKKERFSLILESASTNQTSMYLCASSLIGLGETQYFGPGTRLLVL.

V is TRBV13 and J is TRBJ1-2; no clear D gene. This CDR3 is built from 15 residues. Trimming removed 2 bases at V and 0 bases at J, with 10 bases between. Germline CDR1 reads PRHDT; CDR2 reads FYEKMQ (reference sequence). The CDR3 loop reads CASSLSGSSNYGYTF. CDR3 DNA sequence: TGTGCCAGCAGCTTAAGCGGGTCCTCTAACTATGGCTACACCTTC. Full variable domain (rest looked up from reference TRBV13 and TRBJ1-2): AAGVIQSPRHLIKEKRETATLKCYPIPRHDTVYWYQQGPGQDPQFLISFYEKMQSDKGSIPDRFSAQQFSDYHSELNMSSLELGDSALYFCASSLSGSSNYGYTFGSGTRLTVV.

The CDR3 loop is CASSVKQGGDSPLHF. As DNA, the CDR3 is TGTGCCAGCAGCGTGAAGCAGGGCGGAGATTCACCCCTCCACTTT. This chain joins TRBV9 and TRBJ1-6; D perhaps matches TRBD1 (5 bases). The V gene lost 2 bases and the J gene lost 8 bases, with 14 bases spanning the gap. This CDR3 is 15 amino acids long. The V gene's germline CDR1 is SGDLS and CDR2 YYNGEE. The complete variable domain, with remaining parts taken from reference TRBV9 and TRBJ1-6, reads DSGVTQTPKHLITATGQRVTLRCSPRSGDLSVYWYQQSLDQGLQFLIQYYNGEERAKGNILERFSAQQFPDLHSELNLSSLELGDSALYFCASSVKQGGDSPLHFGNGTRLTVT.

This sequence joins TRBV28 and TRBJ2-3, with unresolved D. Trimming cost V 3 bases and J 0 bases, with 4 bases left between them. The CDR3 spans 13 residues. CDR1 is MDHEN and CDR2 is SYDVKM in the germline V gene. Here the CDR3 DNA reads TGTGCCAGCAGTTTGAGTAGCACAGATACGCAGTATTTT. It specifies CASSLSSTDTQYF.

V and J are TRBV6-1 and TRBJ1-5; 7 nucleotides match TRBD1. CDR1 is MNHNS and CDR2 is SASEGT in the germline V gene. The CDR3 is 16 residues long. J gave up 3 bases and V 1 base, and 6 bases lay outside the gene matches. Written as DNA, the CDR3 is TGTGCCAGCAGTGAAGAGGGCAGGGGGGCCAATCAGCCCCAGCATTTT. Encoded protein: CASSEEGRGANQPQHF.

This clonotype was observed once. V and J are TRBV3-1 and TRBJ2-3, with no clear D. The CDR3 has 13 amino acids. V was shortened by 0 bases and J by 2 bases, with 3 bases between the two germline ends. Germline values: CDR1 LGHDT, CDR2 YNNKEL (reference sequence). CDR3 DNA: TGTGCCAGCAGCCAAGAGTCCACAGATACGCAGTATTTT. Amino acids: CASSQESTDTQYF.

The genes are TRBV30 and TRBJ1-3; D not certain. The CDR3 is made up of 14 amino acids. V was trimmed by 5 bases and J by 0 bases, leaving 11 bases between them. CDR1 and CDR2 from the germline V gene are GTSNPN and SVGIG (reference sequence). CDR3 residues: CAWREPGSGNTIYF. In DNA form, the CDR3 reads TGTGCCTGGCGTGAACCAGGCTCTGGAAACACCATATATTTT.

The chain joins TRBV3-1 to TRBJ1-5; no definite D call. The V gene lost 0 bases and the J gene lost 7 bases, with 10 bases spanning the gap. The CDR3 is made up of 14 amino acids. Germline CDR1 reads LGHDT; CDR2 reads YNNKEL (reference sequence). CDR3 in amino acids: CASSQDGRAQPQHF. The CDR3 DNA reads TGTGCCAGCAGCCAAGACGGGAGAGCCCAGCCCCAGCATTTT.

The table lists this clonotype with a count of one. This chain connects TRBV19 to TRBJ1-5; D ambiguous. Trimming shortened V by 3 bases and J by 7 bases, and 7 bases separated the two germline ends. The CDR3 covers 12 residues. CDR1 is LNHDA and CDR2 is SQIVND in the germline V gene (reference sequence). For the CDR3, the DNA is TGTGCCAGTAGTATTTTGGAGCAGCCCCAGCATTTT. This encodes CASSILEQPQHF. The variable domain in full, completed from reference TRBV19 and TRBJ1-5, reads DGGITQSPKYLFRKEGQNVTLSCEQNLNHDAMYWYRQDPGQGLRLIYYSQIVNDFQKGDIAEGYSVSREKKESFPLTVTSAQKNPTAFYLCASSILEQPQHFGDGTRLSIL.

The CDR3 DNA reads as TGCAGCGTGGTGGACAGGCTCCAACAGCCCCAGCATTTT. Translation gives CSVVDRLQQPQHF. The chain uses TRBV29-1 and TRBJ1-5; 7 positions match TRBD1. In germline, CDR1 is SQVTM, CDR2 ANQGSEA. Unmatched junction bases numbered 9, after V lost 6 bases and J lost 7 bases. This CDR3 region has 13 residues.

CDR3 DNA sequence: TGTGCCAGCAGAATACCCGGGGCCCCGGAGACTGAAGCTTTCTTT. It yields the protein CASRIPGAPETEAFF. V usage is TRBV7-9 and J usage is TRBJ1-1, with D perhaps matching TRBD1 (5 bases). With 6 bases removed from V and 5 bases from J, the gap between germline ends came to 19 bases. Germline V lookup: CDR1 SEHNR, CDR2 FQNEAQ (reference sequence). This CDR3 is built from 15 residues.

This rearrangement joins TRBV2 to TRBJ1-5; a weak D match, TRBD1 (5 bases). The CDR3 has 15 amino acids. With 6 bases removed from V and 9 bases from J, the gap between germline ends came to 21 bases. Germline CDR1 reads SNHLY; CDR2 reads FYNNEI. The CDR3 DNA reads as TGTGCCAGCAGATCGGGACGCCTAAACTCTTCGCCCCAGCATTTT. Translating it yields CASRSGRLNSSPQHF.

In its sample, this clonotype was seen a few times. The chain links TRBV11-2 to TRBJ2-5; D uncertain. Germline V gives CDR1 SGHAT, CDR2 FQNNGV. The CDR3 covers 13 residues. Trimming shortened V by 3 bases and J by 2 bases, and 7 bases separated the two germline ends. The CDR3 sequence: CASSFTPQETQYF. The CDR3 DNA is TGTGCCAGCAGCTTTACCCCTCAAGAGACCCAGTACTTC. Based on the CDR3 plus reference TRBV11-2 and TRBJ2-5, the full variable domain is EAGVAQSPRYKIIEKRQSVAFWCNPISGHATLYWYQQILGQGPKLLIQFQNNGVVDDSQLPKDRFSAERLKGVDSTLKIQPAKLEDSAVYLCASSFTPQETQYFGPGTRLLVL.

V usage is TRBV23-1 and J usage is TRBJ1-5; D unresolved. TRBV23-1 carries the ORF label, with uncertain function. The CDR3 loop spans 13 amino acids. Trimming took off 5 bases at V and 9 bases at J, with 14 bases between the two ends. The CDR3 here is CASSLTWEGPQHF. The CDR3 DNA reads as TGCGCCAGCAGTTTAACTTGGGAGGGGCCCCAGCATTTT.

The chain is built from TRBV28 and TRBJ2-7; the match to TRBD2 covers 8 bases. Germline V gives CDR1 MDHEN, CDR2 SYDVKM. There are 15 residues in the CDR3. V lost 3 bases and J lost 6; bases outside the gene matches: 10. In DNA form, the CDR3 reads TGTGCCAGCAGTTTGACGGGGGGGCGTGTCCGCGAGCAGTACTTC. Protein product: CASSLTGGRVREQYF.

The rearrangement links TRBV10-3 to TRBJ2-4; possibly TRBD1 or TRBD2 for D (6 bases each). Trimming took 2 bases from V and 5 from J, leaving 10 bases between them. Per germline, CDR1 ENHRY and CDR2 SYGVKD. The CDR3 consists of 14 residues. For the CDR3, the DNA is TGTGCCATCAGTGAGCCAAGGGGGGAAAACATTCAGTACTTC. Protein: CAISEPRGENIQYF.

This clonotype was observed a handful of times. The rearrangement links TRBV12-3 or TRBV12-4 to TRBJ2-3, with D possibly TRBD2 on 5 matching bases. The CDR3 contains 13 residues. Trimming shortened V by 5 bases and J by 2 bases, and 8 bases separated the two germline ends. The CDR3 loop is CASSPDYTDTQYF. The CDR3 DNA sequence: TGTGCCAGCAGTCCCGACTACACAGATACGCAGTATTTT.

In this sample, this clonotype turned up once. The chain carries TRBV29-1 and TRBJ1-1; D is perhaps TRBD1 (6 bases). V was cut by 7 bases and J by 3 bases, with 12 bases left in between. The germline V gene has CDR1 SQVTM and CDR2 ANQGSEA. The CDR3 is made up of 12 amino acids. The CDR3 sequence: CSAKTGYTEAFF. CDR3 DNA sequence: TGCAGCGCAAAGACAGGTTACACTGAAGCTTTCTTT.

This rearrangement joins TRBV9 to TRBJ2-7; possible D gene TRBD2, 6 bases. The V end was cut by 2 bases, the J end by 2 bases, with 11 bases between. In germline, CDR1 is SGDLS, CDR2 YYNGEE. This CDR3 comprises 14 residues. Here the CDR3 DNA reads TGTGCCAGCAGCGTCTTAGCGGTGACCTACGAGCAGTACTTC. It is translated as CASSVLAVTYEQYF. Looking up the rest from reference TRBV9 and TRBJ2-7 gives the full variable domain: DSGVTQTPKHLITATGQRVTLRCSPRSGDLSVYWYQQSLDQGLQFLIQYYNGEERAKGNILERFSAQQFPDLHSELNLSSLELGDSALYFCASSVLAVTYEQYFGPGTRLTVT.

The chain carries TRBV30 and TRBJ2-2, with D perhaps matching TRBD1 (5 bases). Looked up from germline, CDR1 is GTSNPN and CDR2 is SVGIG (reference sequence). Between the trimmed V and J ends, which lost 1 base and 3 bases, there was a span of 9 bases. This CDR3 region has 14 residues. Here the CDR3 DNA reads TGTGCCTGGAGTGCCAGGGTGGACACCGGGGAGCTGTTTTTT. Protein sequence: CAWSARVDTGELFF.

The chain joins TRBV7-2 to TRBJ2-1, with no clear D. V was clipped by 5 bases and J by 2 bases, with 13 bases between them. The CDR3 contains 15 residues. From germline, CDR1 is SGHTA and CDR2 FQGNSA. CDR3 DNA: TGTGCCAGCAGCCCGCGGACCGGAGCCTACAATGAGCAGTTCTTC. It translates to CASSPRTGAYNEQFF.

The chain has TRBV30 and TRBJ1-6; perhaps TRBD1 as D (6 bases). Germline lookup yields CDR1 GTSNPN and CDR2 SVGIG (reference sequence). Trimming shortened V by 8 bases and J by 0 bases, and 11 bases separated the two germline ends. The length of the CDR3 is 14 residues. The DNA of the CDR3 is TGTGCCGTGAGGGGGAGCTCCTATAATTCACCCCTCCACTTT. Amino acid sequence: CAVRGSSYNSPLHF.

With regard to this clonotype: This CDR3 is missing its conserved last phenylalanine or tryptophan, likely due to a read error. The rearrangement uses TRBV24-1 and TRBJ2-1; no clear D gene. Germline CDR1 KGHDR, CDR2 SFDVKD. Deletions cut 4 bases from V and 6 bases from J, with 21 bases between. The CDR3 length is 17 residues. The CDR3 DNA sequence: TGTGCCACCAGTGACTCCGGGCAGGCCTCGGGCCGCAATGAGCAGTTCTTG. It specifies CATSDSGQASGRNEQFL.

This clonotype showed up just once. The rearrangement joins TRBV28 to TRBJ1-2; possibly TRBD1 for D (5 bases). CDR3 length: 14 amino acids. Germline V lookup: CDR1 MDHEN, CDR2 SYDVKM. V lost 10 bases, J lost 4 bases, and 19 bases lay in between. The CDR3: CATNRDSLTYGYTF. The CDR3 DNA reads TGTGCCACCAACCGGGACTCACTCACCTATGGCTACACCTTC.

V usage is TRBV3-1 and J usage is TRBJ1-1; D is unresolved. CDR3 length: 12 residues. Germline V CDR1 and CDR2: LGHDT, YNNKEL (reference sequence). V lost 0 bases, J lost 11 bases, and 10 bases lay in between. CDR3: CASSQDEGWAFF. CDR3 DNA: TGTGCCAGCAGCCAAGACGAAGGGTGGGCTTTCTTT.

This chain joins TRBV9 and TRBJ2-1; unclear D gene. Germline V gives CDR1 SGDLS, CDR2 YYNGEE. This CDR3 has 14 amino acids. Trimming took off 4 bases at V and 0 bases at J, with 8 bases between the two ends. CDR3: CASSFDTSYNEQFF. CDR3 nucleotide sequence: TGTGCCAGCAGCTTTGACACCTCCTACAATGAGCAGTTCTTC. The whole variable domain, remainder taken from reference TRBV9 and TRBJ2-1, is DSGVTQTPKHLITATGQRVTLRCSPRSGDLSVYWYQQSLDQGLQFLIQYYNGEERAKGNILERFSAQQFPDLHSELNLSSLELGDSALYFCASSFDTSYNEQFFGPGTRLTVL.

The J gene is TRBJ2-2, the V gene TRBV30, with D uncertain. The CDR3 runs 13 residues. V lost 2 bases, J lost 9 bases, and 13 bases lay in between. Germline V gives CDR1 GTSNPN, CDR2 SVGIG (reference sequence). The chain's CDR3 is CAWSFEITRELFF. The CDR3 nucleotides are TGTGCCTGGAGTTTCGAGATTACGAGGGAGCTGTTTTTT.